These 8 T cell receptor beta chains originate from one sample sequenced in a study of T cells in Graves' hyperthyroidism and ophthalmopathy. Amplification of TCR beta CDR3 regions was performed using RNA transcripts as template. Researchers ran a first-round RT-PCR on the TCR CDR3 using the HTBI primer set. TCRdb redid the calling of the multiplex PCR reads with MiXCR, one entry per CDR3 protein. The sample contains more than 150,000 distinct CDR3 sequences, over 15% of which appear only once. The sequenced sample was blood. These TCRs come from a woman aged 50 to 60 with Graves' hyperthyroidism.

This clonotype appeared many times. This sequence joins TRBV20-1 and TRBJ1-5; D possibly corresponds to TRBD1 (5 bases). CDR1 and CDR2 (germline): DFQATT, SNEGSKA (reference sequence). The CDR3 is 14 amino acids. V lost 1 base and J 5 bases, leaving 12 bases between the germline ends. The CDR3 DNA sequence: TGCAGTGCTAGAGCTAGAGCGGGGGATCAGCCCCAGCATTTT. Its protein is CSARARAGDQPQHF.

This clonotype has just a few counts. The chain joins TRBV4-1 to TRBJ1-1; maybe TRBD1 (5 bases). Germline V gives CDR1 MGHRA, CDR2 YSYEKL. This CDR3 has 16 residues. Trimming shortened V by 0 bases and J by 0 bases, and 11 bases separated the two germline ends. The CDR3 sequence: CASSQDWGGMNTEAFF. The CDR3 DNA sequence: TGCGCCAGCAGCCAAGATTGGGGGGGGATGAACACTGAAGCTTTCTTT.

This clonotype was found once. The gene calls are TRBV4-2 and TRBJ2-1; 11 positions agree with TRBD2. The CDR3 has 16 residues. The trim removed 2 bases at V and 8 bases at J, leaving 8 bases unmatched. Germline CDR1 reads LGHNA; CDR2 reads YNFKEQ. The CDR3 region is CASSQRLAGGFDEQFF. The CDR3 nucleotides read TGTGCCAGCAGCCAACGCCTAGCGGGGGGATTCGATGAGCAGTTCTTC.

With respect to this clonotype: The CDR3 does not close with the conserved phenylalanine or tryptophan, likely indicating a read error. This chain uses TRBV28 with TRBJ1-3; D is uncertain. The CDR3 runs to 16 residues. The V end lost 7 bases, the J end lost 0 bases, and 16 bases lay between the germline ends. Germline lookup yields CDR1 MDHEN and CDR2 SYDVKM. The CDR3 here is CASTYGGSYSGNTIYL. As DNA, the CDR3 is TGTGCCAGCACCTACGGAGGGTCCTACTCTGGAAACACCATATATCTT.

This clonotype was recorded at least ten times. The rearrangement links TRBV28 to TRBJ2-4; 7 nucleotides line up with TRBD2. Trimming took 3 bases from V and 8 from J; bases not matched to a gene: 13. The CDR3 sequence is 16 residues long. CDR1 is MDHEN and CDR2 is SYDVKM in the germline V gene. CDR3 nucleotide sequence: TGTGCCAGCAGTTTCTGGAGGGAGGGTAGCTCCCACATTCAGTACTTC. Its translation is CASSFWREGSSHIQYF.

This clonotype was recorded at least ten times. The chain couples TRBV7-2 to TRBJ2-1; unclear D gene. This CDR3 spans 13 amino acids. Trimming removed 5 bases from V and 12 bases from J, with 17 bases in between. Germline V lookup: CDR1 SGHTA, CDR2 FQGNSA. The CDR3, as DNA: TGTGCCAGCAGCCCCTTCCCATTGGGTTGGCAGTTCTTC. Encoded protein: CASSPFPLGWQFF.

The chain joins TRBV6-1 to TRBJ1-5; D gene unclear. CDR1 MNHNS and CDR2 SASEGT come from the germline V gene. V was shortened by 4 bases and J by 11 bases, with 15 bases between the two germline ends. The CDR3 totals 13 residues. CDR3 sequence (DNA): TGTGCCAGCAGTGGCATGACTCAGCAGTCCCAGCATTTT. Translation: CASSGMTQQSQHF.

As to this clonotype: A much larger clone differs by one base, so this may be a read error. The chain combines TRBV7-3 with TRBJ2-3; D gene unclear. Germline CDR1 is SGHTA and CDR2 is FQGTGA. V was cut by 5 bases and J by 0 bases, with 15 bases left in between. The CDR3 is 16 amino acids. In DNA, the CDR3 is TGTGCCAGCAGCCAATTCAACGGGCGAAGCACAGATACGCAGTATTTT. Translated: CASSQFNGRSTDTQYF.